The sequence of this T cell receptor (beta chain) was determined in a study of T cell responses to AZD1222 COVID-19 vaccine. The germline V and J ends were trimmed by 5 bases and 3 bases, with 16 bases remaining between them. Germline assignment: CDR1 LNHDA and CDR2 SQIVND (reference sequence). CDR3 length: 15 amino acids. Here immunoSEQ multiplex PCR was the method, and the copy in TCRdb shows in-frame clones only, minus some. The sample shows under 140,000 clones, roughly 90% of them seen only once. Sequencing was performed on peripheral blood, taken on day 0 of AZD1222 vaccination. The rearrangement uses TRBV19 and TRBJ1-2; D gene ambiguous. The clonotype originates from an adult in good health. CDR3 loop: CASSWSAADDYGYTF. The CDR3 DNA reads as TGTGCCAGTAGTTGGTCGGCAGCCGACGACTATGGCTACACCTTC.